Each of the 17 T cell receptor beta chains below was sequenced from the same sample in a study of T-cell reconstitution after alpha-beta-depleted transplantation in children. Unique molecular identifiers featured in how the TCRbeta library was prepared. TCRdb processed the PCR reads anew with MiXCR; each CDR3 protein has one entry. The sample has fewer than 400,000 distinct CDR3 sequences; around 25% are singletons. Sequencing used PBMCs, mostly from graft donor cells, obtained 180 days after TCRalphabeta/CD19-depleted stem cell transplant. These receptors originate from a male patient aged 5 to 17 who had a stem cell transplant for acute lymphoblastic leukemia, so the T cells may come from the graft donor.

This clonotype has just a few counts. V gene TRBV10-3 combines with J gene TRBJ1-2; a possible D gene is TRBD1 (6 bases). V gave up 4 bases and J gave up 0 bases, with 12 bases separating them. The CDR3 contains 15 residues. Germline V gene lookup returns CDR1 ENHRY and CDR2 SYGVKD. CDR3 in DNA: TGTGCCATCAGTGGGTCCGGGACAACTAACTATGGCTACACCTTC. It is translated as CAISGSGTTNYGYTF.

This clonotype was observed a handful of times. The V call is TRBV4-1, the J call TRBJ2-1; D gene unclear. CDR1 MGHRA and CDR2 YSYEKL come from the germline V gene. The CDR3 totals 12 residues. V lost 0 bases to trimming and J lost 7 bases, with 4 bases between them. Here the CDR3 reads CASSQDWNEQFF. CDR3 nucleotide sequence: TGCGCCAGCAGCCAAGACTGGAATGAGCAGTTCTTC.

The J gene is TRBJ2-1, the V gene TRBV7-9, with TRBD1 identical over 7 bases. This CDR3 contains 15 residues. Per the germline V gene, CDR1 is SEHNR and CDR2 is FQNEAQ (reference sequence). Germline trimming cut 4 bases from V and 12 bases from J; bases unmatched to any gene: 15. The CDR3 is CASSSKTGNFIRQFF. In nucleotides, the CDR3 is TGTGCCAGCAGCTCCAAGACAGGGAACTTCATCAGGCAGTTCTTC.

J is TRBJ2-7 and V is TRBV9, with 10 bases matching TRBD2. The V and J ends lost 0 bases and 4 bases, in that order; junction bases with no gene match: 13. There are 18 residues in the CDR3. The germline CDR1 and CDR2 sequences are SGDLS and YYNGEE. The CDR3 loop reads CASSVAAWGLAGVYEQYF. As DNA, the CDR3 is TGTGCCAGCAGCGTAGCTGCCTGGGGTCTAGCGGGGGTATACGAGCAGTACTTC.

The chain employs TRBV5-1 and TRBJ1-1; D ambiguous. Germline values: CDR1 SGHRS, CDR2 YFSETQ. This CDR3 has 12 amino acids. The germline V and J ends were trimmed by 4 bases and 8 bases, with 12 bases remaining between them. In DNA, the CDR3 is TGCGCCAGCAGCACTAGGGTCTCGGAAGCTTTCTTT. Protein product: CASSTRVSEAFF.

The rearrangement uses TRBV9 and TRBJ2-7; 9 nucleotides agree with TRBD2. There are 15 residues in the CDR3. Per germline, CDR1 SGDLS and CDR2 YYNGEE. With 4 bases clipped from V and 7 bases from J, the junction kept 12 bases outside the gene matches. CDR3 amino acids: CASSPDISGRREQYF. The DNA for the CDR3 is TGTGCCAGCAGCCCAGATATTAGCGGGAGACGGGAGCAGTACTTC.

V usage is TRBV3-1 and J usage is TRBJ1-1; the D gene is possibly TRBD1 (6 bases). Germline CDR1 reads LGHDT; CDR2 reads YNNKEL (reference sequence). This CDR3 spans 14 amino acids. Trimming took 5 bases from V and 3 from J, leaving 13 bases between them. DNA for the CDR3: TGTGCCAGCAGCTTACCCGCAGGGGACACTGAAGCTTTCTTT. Translated: CASSLPAGDTEAFF. Variable domain in full (rest from reference TRBV3-1 and TRBJ1-1): DTAVSQTPKYLVTQMGNDKSIKCEQNLGHDTMYWYKQDSKKFLKIMFSYNNKELIINETVPNRFSPKSPDKAHLNLHINSLELGDSAVYFCASSLPAGDTEAFFGQGTRLTVV.

This clonotype has a handful of counts. This rearrangement joins TRBV10-1 to TRBJ2-7; 12 positions agree with TRBD2. Trimming at V came to 4 bases and at J to 6 bases, leaving 4 bases not matched to a gene. The length of the CDR3 is 14 residues. Germline CDR1 is WNHNN and CDR2 is SYGVQD (reference sequence). This chain's CDR3 is CASSGTSGNREQYF. DNA for the CDR3: TGCGCCAGCAGTGGGACTAGCGGGAACCGCGAGCAGTACTTC.

Only a few counts were recorded for this clonotype. The V call is TRBV20-1, the J call TRBJ2-7; 9 bases match TRBD1. CDR3 length: 13 amino acids. The J segment lost 4 bases and the V segment lost 3 bases, leaving 4 bases of the junction unmatched. The germline CDR1 and CDR2 sequences are DFQATT and SNEGSKA (reference sequence). The CDR3 DNA reads TGCAGTGCTAGGAACAGGGGGCTTTACGAGCAGTACTTC. Its translation: CSARNRGLYEQYF.

The chain recombines TRBV7-3 with TRBJ2-7; TRBD2 matches at 11 bases. Germline V gene sequence: CDR1 SGHTA, CDR2 FQGTGA. V lost 3 bases and J lost 3; bases outside the gene matches: 4. The CDR3 contains 15 residues. CDR3 protein: CASSFYSGRGYEQYF. In DNA form, the CDR3 reads TGTGCCAGCAGCTTTTATAGCGGGAGGGGCTACGAGCAGTACTTC.

This clonotype has a handful of counts. The CDR3 loop is CAIRVARNEQYF. CDR3 sequence (DNA): TGTGCCATCAGAGTCGCACGCAACGAGCAGTACTTC. The chain joins TRBV10-3 to TRBJ2-7, with D hard to call. CDR3 length: 12 residues. The germline V gene encodes CDR1 ENHRY and CDR2 SYGVKD. Trimming cost V 6 bases and J 5 bases, with 11 bases left between them.

This clonotype was detected once. CDR3 sequence (DNA): TGCGCCAGCAGCTTGGACTTCTGGGGGGGGACAGATATCCAGTATTTT. As protein: CASSLDFWGGTDIQYF. The gene calls are TRBV5-1 and TRBJ2-3; D assignment may be TRBD1 or TRBD2 (7 bases each). The V gene's germline CDR1 is SGHRS and CDR2 YFSETQ. CDR3 length: 16 residues. The germline V and J ends were trimmed by 0 bases and 12 bases, with 23 bases remaining between them.

The sample holds a few counts of this clonotype. The V and J genes are TRBV7-9 and TRBJ2-1; 11 positions agree with TRBD2. The CDR3 loop spans 17 amino acids. After removal of 3 bases from V and 5 bases from J, the junction contained 9 bases not matched to a gene. Per germline, CDR1 SEHNR and CDR2 FQNEAQ (reference sequence). Here the CDR3 reads CASSFGNMGLADNEQFF. DNA for the CDR3: TGTGCCAGCAGCTTTGGCAACATGGGACTAGCGGACAATGAGCAGTTCTTC. The variable domain in full, with the rest retrieved from reference TRBV7-9 and TRBJ2-1, is DTGVSQNPRHKITKRGQNVTFRCDPISEHNRLYWYRQTLGQGPEFLTYFQNEAQLEKSRLLSDRFSAERPKGSFSTLEIQRTEQGDSAMYLCASSFGNMGLADNEQFFGPGTRLTVL.

This chain uses TRBV6-1 with TRBJ2-7; possible D gene TRBD1, 6 bases. V was trimmed by 5 bases and J by 2 bases, leaving 10 bases between them. This CDR3 comprises 13 residues. CDR1 MNHNS and CDR2 SASEGT come from the germline V gene. CDR3 nucleotide sequence: TGTGCCAGCAGTATGGGGACACCCTACGAGCAGTACTTC. This translates into CASSMGTPYEQYF.

This clonotype was observed a few times. V gene TRBV20-1 combines with J gene TRBJ2-1; D unresolved. V was pared by 7 bases and J by 0 bases, with 10 bases between. Germline values: CDR1 DFQATT, CDR2 SNEGSKA (reference sequence). The CDR3 has 13 amino acids. The CDR3 here is CSGGKGSYNEQFF. The CDR3 DNA reads as TGCAGTGGAGGCAAGGGCTCCTACAATGAGCAGTTCTTC.

CDR3 loop: CASSGGWVGGRKDSYNEQFF. CDR3 sequence (DNA): TGCGCCAGCAGCGGGGGGTGGGTCGGCGGGAGAAAAGACTCCTACAATGAGCAGTTCTTC. The chain recombines TRBV5-1 with TRBJ2-1; 7 bases match TRBD2. The trim removed 4 bases at V and 0 bases at J, leaving 19 bases unmatched. Germline assignment: CDR1 SGHRS and CDR2 YFSETQ. The CDR3 has 20 residues.

The genes are TRBV7-8 and TRBJ1-5; TRBD1 matches at 9 bases. The V and J ends lost 5 bases and 7 bases, in that order; junction bases with no gene match: 6. The germline CDR1 and CDR2 sequences are SGHVS and FQNEAQ. The CDR3 extends over 14 amino acids. The CDR3 loop is CASSPRTGEQPQHF. In nucleotides, the CDR3 is TGTGCCAGCAGCCCGCGGACAGGGGAGCAGCCCCAGCATTTT.